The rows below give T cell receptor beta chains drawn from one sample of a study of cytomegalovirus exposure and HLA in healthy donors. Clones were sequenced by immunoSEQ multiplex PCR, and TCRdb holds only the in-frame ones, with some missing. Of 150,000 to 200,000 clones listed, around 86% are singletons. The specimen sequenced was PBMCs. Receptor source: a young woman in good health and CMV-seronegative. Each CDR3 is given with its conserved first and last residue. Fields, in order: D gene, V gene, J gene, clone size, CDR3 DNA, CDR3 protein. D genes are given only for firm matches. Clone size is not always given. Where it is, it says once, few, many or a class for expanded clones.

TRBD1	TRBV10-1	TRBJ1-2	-	TGCGCCAGCAGTGAGTGGCGGACAGGGCCCGGCTACACCTTC	CASSEWRTGPGYTF
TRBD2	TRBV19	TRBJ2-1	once	TGTGCCAGTAGACAACTAGCGAAAGACAATGAGCAGTTCTTC	CASRQLAKDNEQFF
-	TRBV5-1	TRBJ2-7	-	TGCGCCAGCAGCATACTGTCGGTTCACTCGACCTACGAGCAGTACTTC	CASSILSVHSTYEQYF
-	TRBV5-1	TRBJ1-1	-	TGCGCCAGCAGCCAGCAAGCCCTAGGACAGATGAACACTGAAGCTTTCTTT	CASSQQALGQMNTEAFF
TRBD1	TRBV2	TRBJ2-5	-	TGTGCCAGCAGGTGGGGTCGACAGGGGGCGCGGGAGACCCAGTACTTC	CASRWGRQGARETQYF
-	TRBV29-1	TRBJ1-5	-	TGCAGCGTTGTACACCAGGGCCAAAATCAGCCCCAGCATTTT	CSVVHQGQNQPQHF
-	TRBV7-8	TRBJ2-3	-	TGTGCCAGCAGCCTGGGACTCCAACAAACAGATACGCAGTATTTT	CASSLGLQQTDTQYF
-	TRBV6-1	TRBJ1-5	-	TGTGCCTGTAGACTATATAGCAATCAGCCCCAGCATTTT	CACRLYSNQPQHF
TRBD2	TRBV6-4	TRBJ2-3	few	TGTGCCAGCAGTGAAGCGGGAGGAGCCACAGATACGCAGTATTTT	CASSEAGGATDTQYF
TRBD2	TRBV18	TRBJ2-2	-	TGTGCCAGCTCACCTAACGGGGGGGCTGCAACCGGGGAGCTGTTTTTT	CASSPNGGAATGELFF
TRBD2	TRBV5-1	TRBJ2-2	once	TGCGCCAGCAGCGTGAGACTAGCGGGGGGCCTGAACACCGGGGAGCTGTTTTTT	CASSVRLAGGLNTGELFF